The present T cell receptor beta chain was sequenced within a study of regulatory T cells in long-lasting Graves disease. This CDR3 is built from 15 residues. Germline V CDR1 and CDR2: MDHEN, SYDVKM. Trimming cost V 5 bases and J 1 base, with 13 bases left between them. The time point denotes: newly diagnosed GD, antithyroid drugs for less than 3 months. PBMC RNA served as the TCR library source. This clonotype was counted only a few times. Researchers made TCR beta libraries by using iRepertoire HTBI primers and running Arm-PCR on CDR3 regions. TCRdb called the multiplex PCR reads again in MiXCR, with one record for every CDR3 protein. The table includes about 350,000 distinct CDR3 sequences, 16% detected once. The sample was also reused in another study, on T cells in Graves' hyperthyroidism and ophthalmopathy.

Sequenced here: peripheral blood mononuclear cells (PBMCs), sampled at new diagnosis, from a patient treated with antithyroid drugs. The chain employs TRBV28 and TRBJ2-3; D possibly matches TRBD1 or TRBD2 (6 bases each). The clonotype originates from a man aged 35-49 years with Graves disease. The CDR3, as DNA: TGTGCCAGCAGTGGGCGGGACAAAGGCACAGATACGCAGTATTTT. Translated, it gives CASSGRDKGTDTQYF.